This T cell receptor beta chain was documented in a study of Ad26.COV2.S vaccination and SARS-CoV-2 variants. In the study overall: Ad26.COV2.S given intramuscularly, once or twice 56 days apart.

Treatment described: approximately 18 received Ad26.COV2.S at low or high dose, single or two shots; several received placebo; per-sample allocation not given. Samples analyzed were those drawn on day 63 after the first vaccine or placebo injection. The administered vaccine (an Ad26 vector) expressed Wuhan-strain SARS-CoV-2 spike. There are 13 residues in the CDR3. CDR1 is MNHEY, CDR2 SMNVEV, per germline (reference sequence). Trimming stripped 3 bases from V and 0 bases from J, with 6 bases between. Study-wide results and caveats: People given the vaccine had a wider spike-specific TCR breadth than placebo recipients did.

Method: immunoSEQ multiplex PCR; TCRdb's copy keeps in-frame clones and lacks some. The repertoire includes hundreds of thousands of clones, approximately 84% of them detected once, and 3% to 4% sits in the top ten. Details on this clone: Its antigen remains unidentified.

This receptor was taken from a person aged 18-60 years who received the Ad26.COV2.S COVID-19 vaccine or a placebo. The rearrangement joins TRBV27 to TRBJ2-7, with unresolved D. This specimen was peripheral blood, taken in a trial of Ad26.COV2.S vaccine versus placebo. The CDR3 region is CASSFSGSYEQYF. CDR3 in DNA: TGTGCCAGCAGTTTCTCTGGCTCCTACGAGCAGTACTTC.